Each of the 28 T cell receptor beta chains below was sequenced from the same sample in a study of blood T cell repertoires in COVID-19. The data were produced by immunoSEQ multiplex PCR, yet TCRdb's version contains in-frame clones alone and is incomplete. The table has 110,000 or so clones, more than 80% seen once. Sequencing was carried out using peripheral blood. These receptors came from a woman aged 50 to 60 with acute or convalescent COVID-19.

The V gene is TRBV10-3, the J gene TRBJ2-1; perhaps TRBD2 as D (6 bases). Germline loops: CDR1 ENHRY, CDR2 SYGVKD. The CDR3 length is 11 residues. The ends were cut back, 4 bases at V and 9 bases at J, with 7 bases in the middle. Here the CDR3 reads CAISGGGEQFF. CDR3 sequence (DNA): TGTGCCATCAGTGGGGGAGGTGAGCAGTTCTTC.

This clone showed up many times. The rearrangement links TRBV5-1 to TRBJ1-5; D is uncertain. From germline, CDR1 is SGHRS and CDR2 YFSETQ. This CDR3 is 13 amino acids long. V was pared by 0 bases and J by 7 bases, with 8 bases between. The CDR3 loop is CASSLGFGQPQHF. The CDR3 coding sequence is TGCGCCAGCAGCTTGGGTTTCGGGCAGCCCCAGCATTTT. The full variable domain, in which reference TRBV5-1 and TRBJ1-5 provide the parts outside the CDR3, is KAGVTQTPRYLIKTRGQQVTLSCSPISGHRSVSWYQQTPGQGLQFLFEYFSETQRNKGNFPGRFSGRQFSNSRSEMNVSTLELGDSALYLCASSLGFGQPQHFGDGTRLSIL.

The genes are TRBV7-2 and TRBJ1-1; a weak D match, TRBD1 (5 bases). The V end lost 6 bases, the J end lost 0 bases, and 11 bases lay between the germline ends. The germline V gene encodes CDR1 SGHTA and CDR2 FQGNSA. The CDR3 length is 14 residues. The CDR3 protein is CASRLGTMNTEAFF. For the CDR3, the DNA is TGTGCCAGCAGACTAGGGACTATGAACACTGAAGCTTTCTTT.

The V and J genes are TRBV5-8 and TRBJ1-5, with D hard to call. The germline gives CDR1 SGHTS, CDR2 YDEGEE. The V end was cut by 0 bases, the J end by 9 bases, with 13 bases between. CDR3 length: 14 residues. The DNA for the CDR3 is TGTGCCAGCAGCTTGGCCCCAGGAGGACTGCCCCAGCATTTT. It translates to CASSLAPGGLPQHF.

The rearrangement uses TRBV7-6 and TRBJ2-7; 10 positions match TRBD2. This CDR3 is built from 15 residues. Germline CDR1 SGHVS, CDR2 FNYEAQ. Germline trimming cut 2 bases from V and 6 bases from J; bases unmatched to any gene: 7. For the CDR3, the DNA is TGTGCCAGCAGCTTAAGTCTAGCGGGGGACCTCGAGCAGTACTTC. Its protein product is CASSLSLAGDLEQYF.

This rearrangement joins TRBV4-1 to TRBJ1-2; 7 bases match TRBD1. Germline V gives CDR1 MGHRA, CDR2 YSYEKL. V lost 5 bases and J lost 5; bases outside the gene matches: 11. The CDR3 is 15 residues long. The CDR3, as DNA: TGCGCCAGCAGCGACAGGGATATGGGCACTTATGGCTACACCTTC. The encoded protein is CASSDRDMGTYGYTF.

The J gene is TRBJ1-5, the V gene TRBV5-6; TRBD1 aligns across 8 bases. The V gene's germline CDR1 is SGHDT and CDR2 YYEEEE. Trimming at V came to 4 bases and at J to 6 bases, leaving 6 bases not matched to a gene. The CDR3 has 14 residues. The DNA of the CDR3 is TGTGCCAGCAGCCGGACAGGGCAAGGTCAGCCCCAGCATTTT. Protein product: CASSRTGQGQPQHF. The entire variable domain, with the rest obtained from reference TRBV5-6 and TRBJ1-5, is as follows: DAGVTQSPTHLIKTRGQQVTLRCSPKSGHDTVSWYQQALGQGPQFIFQYYEEEERQRGNFPDRFSGHQFPNYSSELNVNALLLGDSALYLCASSRTGQGQPQHFGDGTRLSIL.

This rearrangement joins TRBV28 to TRBJ1-5, with TRBD1 identical over 7 bases. The CDR3 length is 16 residues. The V and J ends lost 5 bases and 1 base, in that order; junction bases with no gene match: 8. Per the germline V gene, CDR1 is MDHEN and CDR2 is SYDVKM. The CDR3 sequence is CASSRPPGQSNQPQHF. In DNA, the CDR3 is TGTGCCAGCAGTCGACCCCCGGGACAGAGCAATCAGCCCCAGCATTTT.

The V call is TRBV15, the J call TRBJ1-1, with D hard to call. Germline V gives CDR1 LNHNV, CDR2 YYDKDF (reference sequence). This CDR3 spans 12 amino acids. Trimming took off 5 bases at V and 2 bases at J, with 6 bases between the two ends. CDR3 DNA: TGTGCCACCAGCTCCCTAAACACTGAAGCTTTCTTT. This codes for CATSSLNTEAFF.

The rearrangement links TRBV9 to TRBJ1-1; no definite D call. From germline, CDR1 is SGDLS and CDR2 YYNGEE. V was trimmed by 0 bases and J by 10 bases, leaving 16 bases between them. There are 14 residues in the CDR3. CDR3 in amino acids: CASSVGRPGFGAFF. DNA of the CDR3: TGTGCCAGCAGCGTAGGGCGTCCGGGGTTCGGAGCTTTCTTT.

The chain uses TRBV19 and TRBJ2-2; D unclear. The germline V gene encodes CDR1 LNHDA and CDR2 SQIVND (reference sequence). V lost 3 bases and J lost 0, with 14 bases in between. CDR3 size: 17 residues. CDR3 DNA sequence: TGTGCCAGTAGTATCTATGCGGTATCCTCGAACACCGGGGAGCTGTTTTTT. Translating it yields CASSIYAVSSNTGELFF.

The J gene is TRBJ2-1, the V gene TRBV28; TRBD2 agrees at 12 bases. This CDR3 contains 16 residues. CDR1 and CDR2 (germline): MDHEN, SYDVKM. V lost 7 bases to trimming and J lost 2 bases; unmatched junction nucleotides: 6. The CDR3 DNA follows: TGTGCCAGCACATCCAGGACTAGCGGGACCTACAATGAGCAGTTCTTC. It is translated as CASTSRTSGTYNEQFF. Combining the CDR3 with reference TRBV28 and TRBJ2-1 gives the whole variable domain DVKVTQSSRYLVKRTGEKVFLECVQDMDHENMFWYRQDPGLGLRLIYFSYDVKMKEKGDIPEGYSVSREKKERFSLILESASTNQTSMYLCASTSRTSGTYNEQFFGPGTRLTVL.

The gene calls are TRBV7-2 and TRBJ1-5, with D uncertain. The germline CDR1 and CDR2 sequences are SGHTA and FQGNSA. Trimming left V 4 bases short and J 6 bases short, with 13 bases between. This CDR3 contains 14 residues. The CDR3 spells CASSYGSGRQPQHF. For the CDR3, the DNA is TGTGCCAGCAGCTATGGTAGTGGTCGTCAGCCCCAGCATTTT.

The chain uses TRBV9 and TRBJ1-3; TRBD1 matches at 9 bases. Trimming cost V 3 bases and J 3 bases; bases outside gene matches: 1. The CDR3 runs 14 residues. Germline V lookup: CDR1 SGDLS, CDR2 YYNGEE. The CDR3 sequence: CASSGQGDGNTIYF. In DNA form, the CDR3 reads TGTGCCAGCAGCGGACAGGGGGATGGAAACACCATATATTTT.

The genes are TRBV7-2 and TRBJ2-7; 9 bases are a match to TRBD1. The V gene end was trimmed by 3 bases and the J gene end by 1 base; junction bases not matched to a gene: 1. The CDR3 has 14 residues. CDR1 and CDR2 (germline): SGHTA, FQGNSA. Written as DNA, the CDR3 is TGTGCCAGCAGCTTGACAGGGGGATCCTACGAGCAGTACTTC. Its translation: CASSLTGGSYEQYF.

The J gene is TRBJ1-5, the V gene TRBV19; a possible D gene is TRBD1 (5 bases). CDR1 and CDR2 (germline): LNHDA, SQIVND (reference sequence). Trimming stripped 7 bases from V and 3 bases from J, with 7 bases between. The CDR3 length is 12 residues. CDR3 sequence reads: CASKDTNQPQHF. The CDR3 DNA reads TGTGCCAGTAAGGACACCAATCAGCCCCAGCATTTT.

As for this clone: Other DNA sequences within the sample encode an identical CDR3. V usage is TRBV10-3 and J usage is TRBJ1-1, with 7 bases identical to TRBD1. CDR1 is ENHRY and CDR2 is SYGVKD in the germline V gene. The CDR3 is made up of 13 amino acids. V was clipped by 4 bases and J by 4 bases; unmatched bases: 3. This CDR3 is CAISGDRSTEAFF. The CDR3 coding sequence is TGTGCCATCAGTGGGGACAGATCCACTGAAGCTTTCTTT.

The rearrangement links TRBV15 to TRBJ2-1, with 9 bases that match TRBD2. The J segment lost 7 bases and the V segment lost 0 bases, leaving 7 bases of the junction unmatched. CDR3 size: 16 residues. Germline assignment: CDR1 LNHNV and CDR2 YYDKDF (reference sequence). Here the CDR3 DNA reads TGTGCCACCAGCAGAGATCCTGGGACTAGCTTAAATGAGCAGTTCTTC. Translation: CATSRDPGTSLNEQFF. Together with reference TRBV15 and TRBJ2-1, the CDR3 gives the full variable domain: DAMVIQNPRYQVTQFGKPVTLSCSQTLNHNVMYWYQQKSSQAPKLLFHYYDKDFNNEADTPDNFQSRRPNTSFCFLDIRSPGLGDTAMYLCATSRDPGTSLNEQFFGPGTRLTVL.

This chain joins TRBV7-2 and TRBJ1-2; 7 positions agree with TRBD1. Germline CDR1 SGHTA, CDR2 FQGNSA. CDR3 size: 16 residues. The ends lost 1 base at V and 0 bases at J; junction bases unmatched: 5. CDR3 region: CASSLEGDRANYGYTF. Here the CDR3 DNA reads TGTGCCAGCAGCTTAGAGGGGGACAGAGCTAACTATGGCTACACCTTC.

The chain carries TRBV11-2 and TRBJ1-1; no firm D call. Germline CDR1 and CDR2: SGHAT and FQNNGV. This CDR3 spans 14 amino acids. V shed 5 bases and J shed 0 bases, with 10 bases lying between them. The CDR3 nucleotides are TGTGCCAGCAGCCACGGGGTTATGAACACTGAAGCTTTCTTT. Translation: CASSHGVMNTEAFF.

The rearrangement joins TRBV28 to TRBJ2-1; 11 positions match TRBD2. CDR1 and CDR2 (germline): MDHEN, SYDVKM. V shed 6 bases and J 6 bases; nucleotides not matched to a gene: 7. The CDR3 runs 15 residues. The CDR3 is CASRTPGLAVNEQFF. CDR3 sequence (DNA): TGTGCCAGCAGGACACCGGGACTAGCGGTCAATGAGCAGTTCTTC.

V is TRBV29-1 and J is TRBJ1-1; no firm D call. Looked up from germline, CDR1 is SQVTM and CDR2 is ANQGSEA. V was trimmed by 6 bases and J by 5 bases, leaving 10 bases between them. The CDR3 runs 11 residues. CDR3 loop: CSVLRKTEAFF. For the CDR3, the DNA is TGCAGCGTCCTGAGGAAGACTGAAGCTTTCTTT.

The V and J genes are TRBV6-5 and TRBJ1-6; D perhaps matches TRBD1 (5 bases). The CDR3 totals 15 residues. CDR1 MNHEY and CDR2 SVGAGI come from the germline V gene. V lost 7 bases and J 7 bases, leaving 17 bases between the germline ends. The CDR3 loop reads CASIPIRGSNSPLHF. The DNA of the CDR3 is TGTGCCAGCATCCCTATACGGGGGAGCAATTCACCCCTCCACTTT.

The genes are TRBV28 and TRBJ1-4, with TRBD1 matching 7 bases. The germline V gene has CDR1 MDHEN and CDR2 SYDVKM. This CDR3 spans 14 amino acids. V was pared by 7 bases and J by 2 bases, with 4 bases of the junction left unmatched. CDR3 sequence: CASNVRGTNEKLFF. The CDR3 coding sequence is TGTGCCAGCAATGTCAGGGGGACTAATGAAAAACTGTTTTTT.

The V and J genes are TRBV6-1 and TRBJ1-4; the match to TRBD1 covers 7 bases. The CDR3 spans 18 residues. J lost 3 bases, V lost 0 bases, and 10 bases had no gene match. Per the germline V gene, CDR1 is MNHNS and CDR2 is SASEGT. CDR3 coding DNA: TGTGCCAGCAGTGAAGCGGGACAGAACCCTGGGGCTAATGAAAAACTGTTTTTT. It is translated as CASSEAGQNPGANEKLFF.

The chain recombines TRBV19 with TRBJ2-5; 9 positions agree with TRBD2. There are 14 residues in the CDR3. Germline CDR1 and CDR2: LNHDA and SQIVND (reference sequence). The trim removed 5 bases at V and 8 bases at J, leaving 9 bases unmatched. The CDR3 protein is CASSVTSGPETQYF. The CDR3 bases are TGTGCCAGTAGTGTGACTAGCGGCCCGGAAACCCAGTACTTC.

The gene calls are TRBV4-3 and TRBJ2-5; D is uncertain. The V and J ends lost 0 bases and 7 bases respectively, with 9 bases between them. CDR3 size: 13 residues. Germline loops: CDR1 LGHNA, CDR2 YSLEER. The CDR3 is CASSQEPRGTQYF. DNA for the CDR3: TGCGCCAGCAGCCAAGAACCCCGCGGGACCCAGTACTTC.

V gene TRBV11-2 combines with J gene TRBJ1-5; 10 bases match TRBD1. The germline V gene has CDR1 SGHAT and CDR2 FQNNGV. The CDR3 consists of 15 residues. V lost 4 bases and J lost 3; bases outside the gene matches: 3. DNA of the CDR3: TGTGCCAGCAGCTCGGGACAGGGGAACAATCAGCCCCAGCATTTT. This sequence encodes CASSSGQGNNQPQHF.